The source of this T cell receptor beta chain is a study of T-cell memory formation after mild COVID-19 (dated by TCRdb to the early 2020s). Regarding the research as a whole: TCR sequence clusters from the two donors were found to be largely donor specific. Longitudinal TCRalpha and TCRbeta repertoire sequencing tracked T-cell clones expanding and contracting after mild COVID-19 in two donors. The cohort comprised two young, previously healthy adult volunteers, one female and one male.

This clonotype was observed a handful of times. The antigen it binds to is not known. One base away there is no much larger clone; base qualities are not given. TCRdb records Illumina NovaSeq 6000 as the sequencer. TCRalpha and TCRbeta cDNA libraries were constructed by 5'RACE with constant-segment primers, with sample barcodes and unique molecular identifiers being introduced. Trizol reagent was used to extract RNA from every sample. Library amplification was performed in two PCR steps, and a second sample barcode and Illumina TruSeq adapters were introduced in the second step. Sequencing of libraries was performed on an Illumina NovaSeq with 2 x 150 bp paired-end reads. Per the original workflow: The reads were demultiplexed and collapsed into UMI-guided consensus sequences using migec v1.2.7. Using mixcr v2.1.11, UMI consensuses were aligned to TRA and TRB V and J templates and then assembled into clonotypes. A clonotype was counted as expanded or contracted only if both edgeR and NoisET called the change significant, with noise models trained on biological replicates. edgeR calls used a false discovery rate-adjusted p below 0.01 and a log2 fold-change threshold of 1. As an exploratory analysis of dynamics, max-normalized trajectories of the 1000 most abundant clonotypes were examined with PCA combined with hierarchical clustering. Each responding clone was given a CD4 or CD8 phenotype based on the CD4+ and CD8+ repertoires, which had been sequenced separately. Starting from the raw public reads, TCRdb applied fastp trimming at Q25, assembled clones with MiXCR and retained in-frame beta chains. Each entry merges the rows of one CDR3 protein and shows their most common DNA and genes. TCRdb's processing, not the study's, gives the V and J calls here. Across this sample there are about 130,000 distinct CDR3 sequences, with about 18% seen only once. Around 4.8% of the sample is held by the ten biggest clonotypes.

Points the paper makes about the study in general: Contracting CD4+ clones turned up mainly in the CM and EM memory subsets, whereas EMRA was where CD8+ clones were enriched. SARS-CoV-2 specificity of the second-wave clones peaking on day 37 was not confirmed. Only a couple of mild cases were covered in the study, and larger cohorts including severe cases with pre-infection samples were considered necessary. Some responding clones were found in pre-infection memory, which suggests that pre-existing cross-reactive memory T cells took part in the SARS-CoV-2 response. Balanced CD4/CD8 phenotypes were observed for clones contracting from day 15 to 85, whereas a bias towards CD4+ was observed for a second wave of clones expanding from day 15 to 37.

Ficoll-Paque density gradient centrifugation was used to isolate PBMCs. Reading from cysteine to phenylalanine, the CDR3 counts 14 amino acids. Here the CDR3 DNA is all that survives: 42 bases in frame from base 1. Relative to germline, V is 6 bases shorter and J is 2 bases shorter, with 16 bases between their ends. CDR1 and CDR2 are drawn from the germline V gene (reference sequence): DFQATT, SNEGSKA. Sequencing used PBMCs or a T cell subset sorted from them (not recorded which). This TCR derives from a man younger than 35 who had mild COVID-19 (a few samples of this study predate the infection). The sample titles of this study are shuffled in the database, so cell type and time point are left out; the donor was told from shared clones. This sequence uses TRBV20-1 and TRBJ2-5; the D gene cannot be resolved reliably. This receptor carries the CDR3 CSAPLDGRQETQYF. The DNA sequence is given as TGCAGTGCCCCCCTGGACGGGCGACAAGAGACCCAGTACTTC.